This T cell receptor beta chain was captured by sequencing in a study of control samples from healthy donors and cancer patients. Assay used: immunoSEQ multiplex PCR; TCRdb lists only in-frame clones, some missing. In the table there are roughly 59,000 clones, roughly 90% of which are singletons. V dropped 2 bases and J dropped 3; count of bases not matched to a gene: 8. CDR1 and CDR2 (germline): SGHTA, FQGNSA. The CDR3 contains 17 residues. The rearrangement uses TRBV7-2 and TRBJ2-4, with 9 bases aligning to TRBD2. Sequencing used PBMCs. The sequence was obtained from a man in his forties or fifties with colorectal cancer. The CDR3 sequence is CASSLLAGTTGKNIQYF. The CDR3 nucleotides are TGTGCCAGCAGCTTACTAGCGGGGACTACTGGCAAAAACATTCAGTACTTC. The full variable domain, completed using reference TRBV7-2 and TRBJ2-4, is GAGVSQSPSNKVTEKGKDVELRCDPISGHTALYWYRQSLGQGLEFLIYFQGNSAPDKSGLPSDRFSAERTGGSVSTLTIQRTQQEDSAVYLCASSLLAGTTGKNIQYFGAGTRLSVL.